The clone carrying this TCR beta chain was counted only a few times. The antigen remains undetermined. Library preparation (for TCRbeta) was performed with unique molecular identifiers. TCRdb reprocessed the PCR reads via MiXCR and lists one record per CDR3 protein. The sample includes 900,000 or so distinct CDR3 sequences, under 20% of them seen just once. These data come from a study of T-cell reconstitution after alpha-beta-depleted transplantation in children. CDR3 length: 13 residues. CDR1 is DFQATT and CDR2 is SNEGSKA in the germline V gene (reference sequence). Notes on the study in general: T cells produced anew were the main source of T-cell counts and diversity one year after transplant.

The V and J genes are TRBV20-1 and TRBJ2-3; 8 bases line up with TRBD2. The TCR sequence derives from a male patient aged 10-17 years who had a stem cell transplant for acute lymphoblastic leukemia, so the T cells may come from the graft donor. The specimen comprised PBMCs, mostly from graft donor cells, sampled 360 days after TCRalphabeta/CD19-depleted stem cell transplant. CDR3 sequence (DNA): TGCAGAGTCCAGCGGGAGAGAACAGATACGCAGTATTTT. The encoded protein is CRVQRERTDTQYF.